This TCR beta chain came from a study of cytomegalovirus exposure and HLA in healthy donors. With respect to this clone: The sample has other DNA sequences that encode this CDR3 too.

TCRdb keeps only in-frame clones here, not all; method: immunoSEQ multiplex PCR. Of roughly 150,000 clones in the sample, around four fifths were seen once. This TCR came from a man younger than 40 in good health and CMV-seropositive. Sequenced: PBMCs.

The CDR3 sequence: CASSPGGSETQYF. CDR3 DNA: TGTGCCAGCTCACCGGGCGGGTCAGAGACCCAGTACTTC. This chain uses TRBV18 with TRBJ2-5; possible D gene TRBD2, 5 bases. The germline V gene has CDR1 KGHSH and CDR2 LQKENI. The length of the CDR3 is 13 residues. V was trimmed by 3 bases and J by 4 bases, leaving 9 bases between them.